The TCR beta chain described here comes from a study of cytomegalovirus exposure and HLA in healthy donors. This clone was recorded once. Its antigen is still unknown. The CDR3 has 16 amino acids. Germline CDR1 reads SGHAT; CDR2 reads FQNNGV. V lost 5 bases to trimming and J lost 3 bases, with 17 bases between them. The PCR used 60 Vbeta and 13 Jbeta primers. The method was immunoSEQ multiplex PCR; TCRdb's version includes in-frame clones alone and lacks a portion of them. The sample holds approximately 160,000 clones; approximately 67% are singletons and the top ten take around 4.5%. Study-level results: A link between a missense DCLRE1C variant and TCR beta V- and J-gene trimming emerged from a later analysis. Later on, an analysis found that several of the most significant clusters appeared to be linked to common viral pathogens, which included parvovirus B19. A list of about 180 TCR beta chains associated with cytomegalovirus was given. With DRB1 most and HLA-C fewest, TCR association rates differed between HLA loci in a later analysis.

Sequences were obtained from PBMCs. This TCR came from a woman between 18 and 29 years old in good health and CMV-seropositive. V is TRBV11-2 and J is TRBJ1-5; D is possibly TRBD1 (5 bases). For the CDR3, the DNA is TGTGCCAGCAGCAGATATACCGGGACTTCCAATCAGCCCCAGCATTTT. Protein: CASSRYTGTSNQPQHF.